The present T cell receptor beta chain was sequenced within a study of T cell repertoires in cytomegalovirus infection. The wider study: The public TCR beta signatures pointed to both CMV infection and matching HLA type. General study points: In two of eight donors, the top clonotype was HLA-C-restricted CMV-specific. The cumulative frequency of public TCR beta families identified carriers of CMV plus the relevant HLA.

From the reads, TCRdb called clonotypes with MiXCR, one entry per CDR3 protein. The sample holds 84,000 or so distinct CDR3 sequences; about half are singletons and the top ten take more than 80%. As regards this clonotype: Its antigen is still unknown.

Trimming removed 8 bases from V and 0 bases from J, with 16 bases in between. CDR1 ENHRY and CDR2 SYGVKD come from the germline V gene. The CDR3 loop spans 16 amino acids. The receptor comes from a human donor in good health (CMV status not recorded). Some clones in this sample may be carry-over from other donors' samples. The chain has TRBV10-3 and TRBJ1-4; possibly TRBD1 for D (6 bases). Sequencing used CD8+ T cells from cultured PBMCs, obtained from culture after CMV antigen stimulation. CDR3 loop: CAIGPDRLSTNEKLFF. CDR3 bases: TGTGCCATCGGGCCCGACAGGCTATCAACTAATGAAAAACTGTTTTTT.